A single sample is the source of the 20 T cell receptor beta chains below, sequenced in a study of cytotoxic CD8 clonotypes in ibrutinib-treated CLL. Profiling relied on immunoSEQ multiplex PCR, and the TCRdb table lists in-frame clones only, not all of them. The repertoire holds 30,000 to 40,000 clones, with about 70% as singletons. This material consisted of PBMCs, taken before ibrutinib treatment. The receptors come from a human donor with chronic lymphocytic leukemia.

V is TRBV6-1 and J is TRBJ1-2; D is ambiguous. The CDR3 has 13 residues. V gave up 7 bases and J gave up 5 bases, with 14 bases separating them. CDR1 is MNHNS, CDR2 SASEGT, per germline. CDR3 sequence: CASTLGRGYGYTF. CDR3 nucleotide sequence: TGTGCCAGCACCCTTGGGAGAGGTTATGGCTACACCTTC.

The chain couples TRBV11-2 to TRBJ2-7; 7 nucleotides line up with TRBD1. This CDR3 contains 15 residues. Per the germline V gene, CDR1 is SGHAT and CDR2 is FQNNGV. After removal of 1 base from V and 1 base from J, the junction contained 4 bases not matched to a gene. The CDR3 coding sequence is TGTGCCAGCAGCTTAGTGGGACAGACGTCCTACGAGCAGTACTTC. It translates to CASSLVGQTSYEQYF.

This chain links TRBV4-1 with TRBJ2-7, with D possibly matching TRBD1 (5 bases). Germline V lookup: CDR1 MGHRA, CDR2 YSYEKL. The CDR3 has 15 residues. The ends were cut back, 0 bases at V and 3 bases at J, with 12 bases in the middle. CDR3 loop: CASSQERSQGYEQYF. The CDR3, as DNA: TGCGCCAGCAGCCAAGAACGCAGCCAGGGCTACGAGCAGTACTTC.

The chain recombines TRBV4-1 with TRBJ1-2; D is possibly TRBD1 (5 bases). The CDR3 extends over 15 amino acids. CDR1 is MGHRA and CDR2 is YSYEKL in the germline V gene. The ends were cut back, 4 bases at V and 3 bases at J, with 15 bases in the middle. DNA of the CDR3: TGCGCCAGCAGCCCTACAGCCGGAGGGGACTATGGCTACACCTTC. Amino acids: CASSPTAGGDYGYTF.

This clone was detected once. This rearrangement joins TRBV7-8 to TRBJ2-5; D gene uncertain. The CDR3 is made up of 13 amino acids. CDR1 and CDR2 from the germline V gene are SGHVS and FQNEAQ. The V and J ends lost 7 bases and 1 base respectively, with 10 bases between them. CDR3 in DNA: TGTGCCAGCACCGGAAACATCCAAGAGACCCAGTACTTC. Translated, it gives CASTGNIQETQYF.

This clone has only one observation. CDR3 in DNA: TGTGCCAGCAGTATTCCCGGGAGTTCCTCAGATACGCAGTATTTT. Translated, it gives CASSIPGSSSDTQYF. V and J are TRBV28 and TRBJ2-3; weak D call: TRBD2 (6 bases). Germline V CDR1 and CDR2: MDHEN, SYDVKM. This CDR3 is 15 amino acids long. Trimming left V 5 bases short and J 4 bases short, with 16 bases between.

J is TRBJ1-5 and V is TRBV18, with 9 bases identical to TRBD1. Germline lookup yields CDR1 KGHSH and CDR2 LQKENI. This CDR3 has 15 residues. V lost 3 bases and J lost 6; bases outside the gene matches: 6. CDR3 DNA sequence: TGTGCCAGCTCACCGTCGACAGGGGGGAGTCAGCCCCAGCATTTT. Residues: CASSPSTGGSQPQHF.

This chain uses TRBV13 with TRBJ2-7; TRBD1 might be the D (5 bases). The CDR3 extends over 15 amino acids. The germline gives CDR1 PRHDT, CDR2 FYEKMQ (reference sequence). Trimming took off 5 bases at V and 0 bases at J, with 14 bases between the two ends. The CDR3 region is CASSTPGYISYEQYF. The CDR3 nucleotides read TGTGCCAGCAGCACCCCAGGGTACATCTCCTACGAGCAGTACTTC.

V is TRBV14 and J is TRBJ1-4; D not resolved. This CDR3 contains 14 residues. Deletions cut 0 bases from V and 8 bases from J, with 10 bases between. CDR1 is SGHDN, CDR2 FVKESK, per germline. The CDR3 DNA reads TGTGCCAGCAGCCAAGAGTTCGCCGGGGAAAAACTGTTTTTT. Translating gives CASSQEFAGEKLFF.

This clone was seen repeatedly, ten times or more. The chain has TRBV28 and TRBJ1-5, with a weak D call TRBD1 (6 bases). The V gene's germline CDR1 is MDHEN and CDR2 SYDVKM. V lost 6 bases to trimming and J lost 6 bases, with 18 bases between them. There are 15 residues in the CDR3. CDR3 DNA sequence: TGTGCCAGCAGCACAGGGTTTGGCAATGGTCAGCCCCAGCATTTT. It encodes CASSTGFGNGQPQHF.

This sequence joins TRBV4-1 and TRBJ1-4; D remains ambiguous. Trimming stripped 0 bases from V and 3 bases from J, with 8 bases between. The CDR3 extends over 15 amino acids. Germline V lookup: CDR1 MGHRA, CDR2 YSYEKL. CDR3 amino acids: CASSQDGLANEKLFF. The CDR3 nucleotides are TGCGCCAGCAGCCAAGACGGGTTGGCTAATGAAAAACTGTTTTTT.

The chain uses TRBV7-9 and TRBJ2-1; no clear D. Germline V gene sequence: CDR1 SEHNR, CDR2 FQNEAQ (reference sequence). The V gene lost 0 bases and the J gene lost 3 bases, with 6 bases spanning the gap. There are 14 residues in the CDR3. Here the CDR3 DNA reads TGTGCCAGCAGCTTAGCCGGCAACTACAATGAGCAGTTCTTC. It specifies CASSLAGNYNEQFF.

Only a few counts were recorded for this clone. CDR3 DNA: TGTGCCAGCAGTTTGGTTAACTATGGCTACACCTTC. Its protein product is CASSLVNYGYTF. The chain uses TRBV28 and TRBJ1-2, with D hard to call. CDR1 MDHEN and CDR2 SYDVKM come from the germline V gene. CDR3 size: 12 residues. The V end was cut by 3 bases, the J end by 1 base, with 3 bases between.

A single count supports this clone. This chain joins TRBV28 and TRBJ2-7; D gene ambiguous. V gave up 5 bases and J gave up 3 bases, with 8 bases separating them. Germline CDR1 and CDR2: MDHEN and SYDVKM. The CDR3 spans 12 residues. CDR3 in DNA: TGTGCCAGCAGTACCCCGGACTACGAGCAGTACTTC. Amino acids: CASSTPDYEQYF.

Concerning this clone itself: The junction differs from germline at one of its ends, possibly a read error. The chain carries TRBV7-7 and TRBJ2-1; TRBD2 aligns across 7 bases. CDR1 is SSHAT and CDR2 is FNYEAQ in the germline V gene (reference sequence). CDR3 length equals 16 residues. The CDR3 nucleotides are TGTGCTAGCAGCTTAGCCCCTAGCGGAGTCTACAATGAGCAGTTCTTC. It encodes CASSLAPSGVYNEQFF.

The rearrangement links TRBV10-3 to TRBJ1-2; no clear D. The CDR3 length is 11 residues. V lost 8 bases and J lost 8, with 12 bases in between. The germline gives CDR1 ENHRY, CDR2 SYGVKD. CDR3 region: CAIGVQGGYTF. The CDR3 coding sequence is TGTGCCATCGGGGTTCAAGGCGGCTACACCTTC.

This clone was seen more than once but under ten times. The chain carries TRBV28 and TRBJ1-1; possibly TRBD1 for D (6 bases). The germline gives CDR1 MDHEN, CDR2 SYDVKM. The CDR3 is 18 amino acids. V lost 2 bases and J 4 bases, leaving 23 bases between the germline ends. This chain's CDR3 is CASSLRTIGGFLTTEAFF. The DNA for the CDR3 is TGTGCCAGCAGTTTAAGGACCATAGGGGGATTTCTTACCACTGAAGCTTTCTTT.

The V call is TRBV6-5, the J call TRBJ1-6; 8 nucleotides line up with TRBD1. V trimming: 6 bases; J trimming: 6 bases; junction bases outside the gene matches: 7. Germline CDR1 reads MNHEY; CDR2 reads SVGAGI. This CDR3 spans 15 amino acids. CDR3 amino acids: CASSARTGPNSPLHF. DNA of the CDR3: TGTGCCAGCAGCGCCAGGACAGGGCCTAATTCACCCCTCCACTTT.

The rearrangement joins TRBV29-1 to TRBJ2-1; D is tentatively TRBD1 or TRBD2 (6 bases each). Per germline, CDR1 SQVTM and CDR2 ANQGSEA. The CDR3 sequence is 12 residues long. The ends were cut back, 4 bases at V and 7 bases at J, with 11 bases in the middle. The CDR3 loop reads CSVVGGGNEQFF. CDR3 nucleotides: TGCAGCGTTGTCGGAGGGGGTAATGAGCAGTTCTTC.

The V and J genes are TRBV19 and TRBJ2-7; no clear D. The germline gives CDR1 LNHDA, CDR2 SQIVND (reference sequence). The CDR3 spans 13 residues. V lost 5 bases and J 3 bases, leaving 11 bases between the germline ends. The CDR3 region is CASSGATHYEQYF. The CDR3 bases are TGTGCCAGTAGTGGAGCGACACACTACGAGCAGTACTTC.